These 18 T cell receptor beta chains were all obtained from the same sample, sequenced in a study of blood T cell repertoires in COVID-19. The repertoire was sequenced with immunoSEQ multiplex PCR; TCRdb's copy has only in-frame clones and lacks some. The profile shows about 270,000 clones, 85% to 90% of them singletons. What was sequenced was PBMCs or T cells enriched from blood (not recorded which). The receptors here all came from a woman aged 25 to 45 with acute COVID-19.

The V call is TRBV15, the J call TRBJ1-2; TRBD1 matches at 11 bases. The CDR3 consists of 16 residues. V lost 3 bases and J lost 0; bases outside the gene matches: 3. Germline V lookup: CDR1 LNHNV, CDR2 YYDKDF (reference sequence). The CDR3 reads CATSRDRGLANYGYTF. CDR3 sequence (DNA): TGTGCCACCAGCAGGGACAGGGGGCTAGCTAACTATGGCTACACCTTC. Looking up the rest from reference TRBV15 and TRBJ1-2 gives the full variable domain: DAMVIQNPRYQVTQFGKPVTLSCSQTLNHNVMYWYQQKSSQAPKLLFHYYDKDFNNEADTPDNFQSRRPNTSFCFLDIRSPGLGDTAMYLCATSRDRGLANYGYTFGSGTRLTVV.

The chain recombines TRBV4-3 with TRBJ2-3; TRBD2 aligns across 9 bases. The CDR3 has 19 amino acids. Germline CDR1 LGHNA, CDR2 YSLEER. V shed 0 bases, J shed 6 bases, and the junction held 16 bases outside the gene matches. The CDR3: CASSQEPDGVSGRRDTQYF. CDR3 DNA sequence: TGCGCCAGCAGCCAAGAACCTGATGGCGTAAGCGGGAGGAGGGATACGCAGTATTTT.

The chain carries TRBV28 and TRBJ1-2; D unclear. Trimming removed 5 bases at V and 2 bases at J, with 15 bases between. Germline CDR1 MDHEN, CDR2 SYDVKM. The CDR3 is 15 residues long. CDR3 region: CASSAVGLFNYGYTF. The CDR3 nucleotides read TGTGCCAGCAGTGCCGTTGGACTGTTCAACTATGGCTACACCTTC.

The chain uses TRBV27 and TRBJ1-6; TRBD1 aligns across 7 bases. Per germline, CDR1 MNHEY and CDR2 SMNVEV (reference sequence). The V gene end was trimmed by 1 base and the J gene end by 7 bases; junction bases not matched to a gene: 1. The CDR3 contains 14 residues. In DNA form, the CDR3 reads TGTGCCAGCAGTTTATGGGACAGAAATTCACCCCTCCACTTT. This translates into CASSLWDRNSPLHF.

This clone was counted once. The V call is TRBV6-1, the J call TRBJ2-7; D gene unclear. The CDR3 totals 15 residues. V was shortened by 1 base and J by 0 bases, with 10 bases between the two germline ends. Germline values: CDR1 MNHNS, CDR2 SASEGT. The CDR3 nucleotides are TGTGCCAGCAGTGAAGATATTTTGAGCTCCTACGAGCAGTACTTC. The encoded protein is CASSEDILSSYEQYF.

The chain uses TRBV5-1 and TRBJ2-1, with 11 nucleotides matching TRBD2. The germline gives CDR1 SGHRS, CDR2 YFSETQ. The CDR3 contains 15 residues. The V and J ends lost 3 bases and 6 bases, in that order; junction bases with no gene match: 5. CDR3 in DNA: TGCGCCAGCAGCTACGGGACTAGCGGAAGCAATGAGCAGTTCTTC. This sequence encodes CASSYGTSGSNEQFF. The full variable domain, completed using reference TRBV5-1 and TRBJ2-1, is KAGVTQTPRYLIKTRGQQVTLSCSPISGHRSVSWYQQTPGQGLQFLFEYFSETQRNKGNFPGRFSGRQFSNSRSEMNVSTLELGDSALYLCASSYGTSGSNEQFFGPGTRLTVL.

This clone was detected once. This chain links TRBV24-1 with TRBJ1-5; D gene uncertain. V dropped 5 bases and J dropped 11 bases, with 18 bases sitting between them. Germline V CDR1 and CDR2: KGHDR, SFDVKD. This CDR3 comprises 14 residues. This CDR3 reads CATSGSTPEQAQHF. CDR3 bases: TGTGCCACCAGTGGATCGACACCTGAGCAGGCCCAGCATTTT.

The count of this clone is one. The chain has TRBV11-2 and TRBJ1-6; 7 bases align to TRBD1. The V and J ends lost 1 base and 7 bases, in that order; junction bases with no gene match: 10. Germline CDR1 and CDR2: SGHAT and FQNNGV. There are 17 residues in the CDR3. CDR3 sequence reads: CASSLGPGTARNSPLHF. The CDR3 coding sequence is TGTGCCAGCAGCTTAGGGCCCGGGACAGCGCGGAATTCACCCCTCCACTTT.

This clone was found a few times. The rearrangement links TRBV24-1 to TRBJ2-7, with 9 bases fitting TRBD2. V shed 9 bases and J 6 bases; nucleotides not matched to a gene: 11. This CDR3 is built from 14 residues. From germline, CDR1 is KGHDR and CDR2 SFDVKD. CDR3 sequence (DNA): TGTGCCACCGCCCGCCGGGGCGGGAGGGGCGAGCAGTACTTC. Its protein product is CATARRGGRGEQYF.

V gene TRBV4-1 combines with J gene TRBJ2-1; TRBD2 matches at 8 bases. The CDR3 has 17 residues. Germline values: CDR1 MGHRA, CDR2 YSYEKL. J gave up 4 bases and V 0 bases, and 8 bases lay outside the gene matches. CDR3 region: CASSQDVMVAGYNEQFF. CDR3 nucleotide sequence: TGCGCCAGCAGCCAAGATGTGATGGTAGCGGGATACAATGAGCAGTTCTTC.

The CDR3 bases are TGCAGCGTTGAAGGGGAGTGGAGCGGTGATGCTTCCTACGAGCAGTACTTC. It translates to CSVEGEWSGDASYEQYF. This sequence joins TRBV29-1 and TRBJ2-7, with a possible D match to TRBD2 (5 bases). The V gene's germline CDR1 is SQVTM and CDR2 ANQGSEA. This CDR3 has 17 amino acids. V was shortened by 1 base and J by 1 base, with 20 bases between the two germline ends.

The chain combines TRBV28 with TRBJ1-2; D might be TRBD1 (5 bases). Germline V CDR1 and CDR2: MDHEN, SYDVKM. This CDR3 is built from 11 residues. Trimming took 6 bases from V and 8 from J, leaving 10 bases between them. The CDR3 bases are TGTGCCAGCAGCAGGGCTTTGGGCTACACCTTC. Protein sequence: CASSRALGYTF.

The chain carries TRBV7-2 and TRBJ1-1; D may be TRBD1 (5 bases). The germline V and J ends were trimmed by 3 bases and 7 bases, with 12 bases remaining between them. This CDR3 comprises 13 residues. The germline CDR1 and CDR2 sequences are SGHTA and FQGNSA. This CDR3 reads CASSLGPNIEAFF. In nucleotides, the CDR3 is TGTGCCAGCAGCTTGGGGCCAAATATTGAAGCTTTCTTT.

J is TRBJ2-6 and V is TRBV18; TRBD1 might be the D (5 bases). Germline CDR1 reads KGHSH; CDR2 reads LQKENI. V lost 3 bases and J lost 1, with 10 bases in between. The CDR3 consists of 16 residues. The CDR3 bases are TGTGCCAGCTCACCCGTCGCAGGGTCTGGGGCCAACGTCCTGACTTTC. This translates into CASSPVAGSGANVLTF.

This chain connects TRBV7-8 to TRBJ2-7; 11 bases align to TRBD2. The CDR3 is 16 amino acids. CDR1 and CDR2 from the germline V gene are SGHVS and FQNEAQ. V was pared by 1 base and J by 3 bases, with 5 bases of the junction left unmatched. CDR3 loop: CASSLVVAGGRYEQYF. The CDR3, as DNA: TGTGCCAGCAGCTTAGTGGTAGCGGGAGGGCGCTACGAGCAGTACTTC.

CDR3 residues: CASSLQDNNQPQHF. DNA for the CDR3: TGTGCCAGCAGCTTACAAGACAACAATCAGCCCCAGCATTTT. This chain links TRBV7-8 with TRBJ1-5; no definite D call. The CDR3 covers 14 residues. Germline V gives CDR1 SGHVS, CDR2 FQNEAQ. V lost 2 bases to trimming and J lost 3 bases, with 8 bases between them. Full variable domain (remainder filled in from reference TRBV7-8 and TRBJ1-5): GAGVSQSPRYKVAKRGQDVALRCDPISGHVSLFWYQQALGQGPEFLTYFQNEAQLDKSGLPSDRFFAERPEGSVSTLKIQRTQQEDSAVYLCASSLQDNNQPQHFGDGTRLSIL.

This rearrangement joins TRBV27 to TRBJ2-4; 9 nucleotides match TRBD2. Trimming removed 5 bases from V and 2 bases from J; junction bases left unmatched: 7. Germline lookup yields CDR1 MNHEY and CDR2 SMNVEV (reference sequence). The CDR3 is 16 amino acids. In nucleotides, the CDR3 is TGTGCCAGCAGTCTATGGGCGGGAGGGCCCAAAAACATTCAGTACTTC. It yields the protein CASSLWAGGPKNIQYF.

The chain recombines TRBV28 with TRBJ2-4; a weak D match, TRBD1 (6 bases). V was clipped by 2 bases and J by 1 base, with 6 bases between them. The CDR3 totals 14 residues. CDR1 MDHEN and CDR2 SYDVKM come from the germline V gene. CDR3 nucleotides: TGTGCCAGCAGTTTACAGGGGGCCAAAAACATTCAGTACTTC. It yields the protein CASSLQGAKNIQYF.